These 27 T cell receptor beta chains were all obtained from the same sample, sequenced in a study of lymphopenia after photon versus proton radiotherapy. Data came from immunoSEQ multiplex PCR; TCRdb stores just in-frame clones and leaves some out. The sample lists fewer than 20,000 clones; more than 85% were seen once. Sequencing was performed on peripheral blood, taken from a patient treated with photon-based radiotherapy. The receptors here all came from a woman in her thirties or forties with cholangiocarcinoma.

This chain links TRBV30 with TRBJ1-2; D not resolved. V was cut by 1 base and J by 0 bases, with 9 bases left in between. The germline V gene has CDR1 GTSNPN and CDR2 SVGIG (reference sequence). CDR3 size: 14 residues. The CDR3 DNA is TGTGCCTGGAGTGCCAGGACTACTAACTATGGCTACACCTTC. It codes for CAWSARTTNYGYTF.

The gene calls are TRBV5-6 and TRBJ2-3; either TRBD1 or TRBD2 may supply D (5 bases each). The CDR3 has 17 amino acids. V was shortened by 2 bases and J by 0 bases, with 16 bases between the two germline ends. Germline V lookup: CDR1 SGHDT, CDR2 YYEEEE. In DNA form, the CDR3 reads TGTGCCAGCAGCTTCCCCGAGGGGCGCCATAGCACAGATACGCAGTATTTT. Protein product: CASSFPEGRHSTDTQYF.

The chain joins TRBV19 to TRBJ1-2; D call uncertain. Germline CDR1 LNHDA, CDR2 SQIVND (reference sequence). Trimming took off 5 bases at V and 1 base at J, with 20 bases between the two ends. The CDR3 consists of 17 residues. CDR3 loop: CASSPPFGEIFNYGYTF. The CDR3 DNA sequence: TGTGCCAGTAGTCCCCCCTTTGGAGAGATTTTTAACTATGGCTACACCTTC. Looking up the rest from reference TRBV19 and TRBJ1-2 gives the full variable domain: DGGITQSPKYLFRKEGQNVTLSCEQNLNHDAMYWYRQDPGQGLRLIYYSQIVNDFQKGDIAEGYSVSREKKESFPLTVTSAQKNPTAFYLCASSPPFGEIFNYGYTFGSGTRLTVV.

This chain links TRBV10-1 with TRBJ2-7; D might be TRBD2 (7 bases). The CDR3 loop spans 15 amino acids. Germline V gene data show CDR1 as WNHNN and CDR2 as SYGVQD (reference sequence). The V end lost 8 bases, the J end lost 2 bases, and 19 bases lay between the germline ends. The chain's CDR3 is CASSRGGSETYEQYF. The CDR3 DNA sequence: TGCGCCAGCTCCCGCGGGGGCAGTGAAACCTACGAGCAGTACTTC.

The chain links TRBV9 to TRBJ1-1; D is undetermined. Germline CDR1 reads SGDLS; CDR2 reads YYNGEE. Trimming took off 0 bases at V and 1 base at J, with 10 bases between the two ends. The CDR3 consists of 15 residues. The CDR3 DNA reads as TGTGCCAGCAGCGTAGACGTACAGAGGAACACTGAAGCTTTCTTT. Its protein is CASSVDVQRNTEAFF.

V gene TRBV6-1 combines with J gene TRBJ1-1; D is unclear. From germline, CDR1 is MNHNS and CDR2 SASEGT. The CDR3 is 16 amino acids. Trimming removed 0 bases from V and 5 bases from J, with 16 bases in between. CDR3 sequence reads: CASSEAGGTPVTEAFF. DNA of the CDR3: TGTGCCAGCAGTGAAGCGGGAGGCACCCCGGTGACTGAAGCTTTCTTT.

V is TRBV5-4 and J is TRBJ2-1; tentatively, D is TRBD1 (6 bases). The CDR3 runs to 15 residues. The germline V gene encodes CDR1 SGHNT and CDR2 YYREEE (reference sequence). Trimming shortened V by 0 bases and J by 6 bases, and 13 bases separated the two germline ends. In DNA form, the CDR3 reads TGTGCCAGCAGCTTGGACAGGGCACCCCTCAATGAGCAGTTCTTC. This sequence encodes CASSLDRAPLNEQFF.

Remarks on this clone: The junction and the germline gene differ at one end; a read error may be behind it. J is TRBJ2-3 and V is TRBV19, with a tentative D call TRBD1 (5 bases). CDR1 is LNHDA and CDR2 is SQIVND in the germline V gene (reference sequence). The CDR3 extends over 14 amino acids. The DNA for the CDR3 is TGTGCCAGTAGTATTGACAGTAACACAGATGCGCAGTATTTT. Its protein product is CASSIDSNTDAQYF.

The count of this clone is one. The chain is built from TRBV5-5 and TRBJ1-1; D uncertain. Germline loops: CDR1 SGHKS, CDR2 YYEKEE (reference sequence). This CDR3 is 13 amino acids long. V lost 0 bases, J lost 4 bases, and 7 bases lay in between. CDR3 bases: TGTGCCAGCAGCTTGGGTTTGGGCACTGAAGCTTTCTTT. Residues: CASSLGLGTEAFF.

V and J are TRBV5-1 and TRBJ1-2, with TRBD1 identical over 9 bases. V trimming: 5 bases; J trimming: 8 bases; junction bases outside the gene matches: 7. This CDR3 has 13 residues. Germline CDR1 reads SGHRS; CDR2 reads YFSETQ. CDR3 coding DNA: TGCGCCAGCAGTCCAGGGACAGGGTACGGCTACACCTTC. Its protein product is CASSPGTGYGYTF. Combining the CDR3 with reference TRBV5-1 and TRBJ1-2 gives the whole variable domain KAGVTQTPRYLIKTRGQQVTLSCSPISGHRSVSWYQQTPGQGLQFLFEYFSETQRNKGNFPGRFSGRQFSNSRSEMNVSTLELGDSALYLCASSPGTGYGYTFGSGTRLTVV.

The J gene is TRBJ1-2, the V gene TRBV10-3, with D possibly matching TRBD1 (5 bases). This CDR3 is built from 13 residues. Germline V CDR1 and CDR2: ENHRY, SYGVKD. V lost 6 bases to trimming and J lost 5 bases, with 13 bases between them. For the CDR3, the DNA is TGTGCCATCAGCGTAAAGGAGGGGTATGGCTACACCTTC. Protein sequence: CAISVKEGYGYTF.

J is TRBJ2-5 and V is TRBV6-5; D perhaps matches TRBD2 (6 bases). Germline-derived CDR1 and CDR2 are MNHEY and SVGAGI. V lost 0 bases and J lost 4, with 6 bases in between. The CDR3 totals 13 residues. The CDR3 DNA reads TGTGCCAGCAGTTACTCGGGGGGAGAGACCCAGTACTTC. Encoded protein: CASSYSGGETQYF.

The genes are TRBV28 and TRBJ2-5; D call uncertain. The germline V gene encodes CDR1 MDHEN and CDR2 SYDVKM. The CDR3 is 13 residues long. V shed 7 bases and J shed 5 bases, with 14 bases lying between them. The CDR3 DNA sequence: TGTGCCAGCATATCCTTGGCCGGCGAGACCCAGTACTTC. This encodes CASISLAGETQYF.

V gene TRBV7-8 combines with J gene TRBJ2-7, with D possibly being TRBD1 (6 bases). Germline V gene data show CDR1 as SGHVS and CDR2 as FQNEAQ. The CDR3 covers 14 residues. Trimming left V 5 bases short and J 0 bases short, with 11 bases between. CDR3 in amino acids: CASSPTGNSYEQYF. DNA for the CDR3: TGTGCCAGCAGCCCAACAGGGAACTCCTACGAGCAGTACTTC.

The chain has TRBV7-8 and TRBJ1-1; 9 nucleotides match TRBD1. This CDR3 has 15 amino acids. The trim removed 1 base at V and 4 bases at J, leaving 4 bases unmatched. Germline V CDR1 and CDR2: SGHVS, FQNEAQ. This CDR3 reads CASSLETGGFTEAFF. CDR3 DNA sequence: TGTGCCAGCAGCTTAGAGACAGGGGGGTTCACTGAAGCTTTCTTT.

This chain connects TRBV9 to TRBJ2-3; D ambiguous. V lost 0 bases and J 0 bases, leaving 8 bases between the germline ends. The CDR3 spans 15 residues. Germline lookup yields CDR1 SGDLS and CDR2 YYNGEE. The DNA for the CDR3 is TGTGCCAGCAGCGTAGGTTGGCCTAGCACAGATACGCAGTATTTT. Translated, it gives CASSVGWPSTDTQYF.

V usage is TRBV28 and J usage is TRBJ1-4; D is ambiguous. The CDR3 covers 15 residues. V lost 7 bases, J lost 0 bases, and 12 bases lay in between. Germline V lookup: CDR1 MDHEN, CDR2 SYDVKM. CDR3 coding DNA: TGTGCCAGCATGTTGCGGACCCCAACTAATGAAAAACTGTTTTTT. Protein: CASMLRTPTNEKLFF.

The CDR3 nucleotides read TGTGCCAGCAGCTTACTGATCTCCGGTCCCTCGGGAGTCATATATTTT. Encoded protein: CASSLLISGPSGVIYF. V and J are TRBV7-6 and TRBJ1-3; D is undetermined. V was cut by 2 bases and J by 12 bases, with 23 bases left in between. Germline V gene lookup returns CDR1 SGHVS and CDR2 FNYEAQ. The CDR3 is 16 amino acids.

The sample holds one count of this clone. The V and J genes are TRBV28 and TRBJ2-3, with TRBD2 as a possible D gene (5 bases). Trimming removed 9 bases from V and 1 base from J, with 14 bases in between. The CDR3 sequence is 14 residues long. Germline V lookup: CDR1 MDHEN, CDR2 SYDVKM. CDR3 in DNA: TGTGCCAGTCATATGAGGGCAGGCACAGATACGCAGTATTTT. It yields the protein CASHMRAGTDTQYF. The full variable domain, its missing parts supplied by reference TRBV28 and TRBJ2-3, is DVKVTQSSRYLVKRTGEKVFLECVQDMDHENMFWYRQDPGLGLRLIYFSYDVKMKEKGDIPEGYSVSREKKERFSLILESASTNQTSMYLCASHMRAGTDTQYFGPGTRLTVL.

The CDR3 region has the DNA TGTGCCAGCAGCTCCGGGACAGGGGTCAATGAGCAGTTCTTC. Amino acids: CASSSGTGVNEQFF. The chain employs TRBV27 and TRBJ2-1, with TRBD1 matching 10 bases. The ends lost 6 bases at V and 6 bases at J; junction bases unmatched: 5. The CDR3 is 14 amino acids. Per the germline V gene, CDR1 is MNHEY and CDR2 is SMNVEV (reference sequence).

This chain joins TRBV28 and TRBJ2-2; possible D gene TRBD1, 6 bases. Germline V lookup: CDR1 MDHEN, CDR2 SYDVKM. The V gene lost 3 bases and the J gene lost 4 bases, with 15 bases spanning the gap. The CDR3 is 16 amino acids. CDR3 coding DNA: TGTGCCAGCAGTTTGGACGGCAGGGGATTCACCGGGGAGCTGTTTTTT. Translating gives CASSLDGRGFTGELFF.

The V gene is TRBV11-3, the J gene TRBJ2-2, with 7 bases that match TRBD1. The CDR3 is 16 amino acids. Germline-derived CDR1 and CDR2 are SGHNT and YENEEA. V trimming: 5 bases; J trimming: 3 bases; junction bases outside the gene matches: 9. DNA of the CDR3: TGTGCCAGCAGCGCCCGACAGGGTTGGGACACCGGGGAGCTGTTTTTT. As protein: CASSARQGWDTGELFF.

The chain links TRBV19 to TRBJ1-2; maybe TRBD1 (5 bases). Germline loops: CDR1 LNHDA, CDR2 SQIVND (reference sequence). This CDR3 has 15 amino acids. V lost 3 bases and J lost 2, with 13 bases in between. For the CDR3, the DNA is TGTGCCAGTAGTATGGGCATGGGGCGGAACTATGGCTACACCTTC. The encoded protein is CASSMGMGRNYGYTF.

The CDR3: CASSPLLSPTGPNTEAFF. Written as DNA, the CDR3 is TGTGCCAGCTCACCACTGCTATCCCCGACAGGGCCAAACACTGAAGCTTTCTTT. The chain recombines TRBV18 with TRBJ1-1, with 7 bases matching TRBD1. The germline gives CDR1 KGHSH, CDR2 LQKENI. There are 18 residues in the CDR3. Unmatched junction bases numbered 13, after V lost 1 base and J lost 2 bases.

This chain links TRBV6-1 with TRBJ1-1; the D is unclear. The CDR3 loop spans 14 amino acids. V shed 5 bases and J shed 0 bases, with 10 bases lying between them. The germline gives CDR1 MNHNS, CDR2 SASEGT. CDR3 residues: CASSKPSMNTEAFF. CDR3 DNA sequence: TGTGCCAGCAGTAAACCGTCCATGAACACTGAAGCTTTCTTT.

The chain employs TRBV27 and TRBJ1-2; unclear D gene. With 5 bases removed from V and 4 bases from J, the gap between germline ends came to 14 bases. The germline V gene has CDR1 MNHEY and CDR2 SMNVEV (reference sequence). The CDR3 runs to 14 residues. The CDR3 DNA reads TGTGCCAGCAGTCCGGGTGGGAAGACCTATGGCTACACCTTC. This sequence encodes CASSPGGKTYGYTF.

The V and J genes are TRBV6-1 and TRBJ1-5, with 8 positions matching TRBD1. The germline V gene encodes CDR1 MNHNS and CDR2 SASEGT. The CDR3 extends over 15 amino acids. After removal of 0 bases from V and 7 bases from J, the junction contained 5 bases not matched to a gene. CDR3: CASSEARGRGQPQHF. The CDR3 DNA sequence: TGTGCCAGCAGTGAAGCCAGGGGGCGCGGGCAGCCCCAGCATTTT.